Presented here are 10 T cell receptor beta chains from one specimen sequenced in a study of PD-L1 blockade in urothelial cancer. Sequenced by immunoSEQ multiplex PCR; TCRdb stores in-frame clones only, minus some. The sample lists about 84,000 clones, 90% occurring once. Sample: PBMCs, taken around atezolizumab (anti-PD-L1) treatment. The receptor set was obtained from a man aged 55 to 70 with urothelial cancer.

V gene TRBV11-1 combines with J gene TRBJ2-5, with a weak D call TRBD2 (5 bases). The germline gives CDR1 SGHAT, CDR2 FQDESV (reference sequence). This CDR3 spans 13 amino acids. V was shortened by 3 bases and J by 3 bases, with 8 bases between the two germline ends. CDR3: CASSFFGKETQYF. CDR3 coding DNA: TGTGCCAGCAGCTTCTTCGGGAAAGAGACCCAGTACTTC.

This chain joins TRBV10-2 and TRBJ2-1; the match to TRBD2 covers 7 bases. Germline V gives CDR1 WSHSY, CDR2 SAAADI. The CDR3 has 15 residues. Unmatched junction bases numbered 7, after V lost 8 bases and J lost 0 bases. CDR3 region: CASRLGGSSYNEQFF. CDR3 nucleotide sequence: TGCGCCAGCCGGTTGGGGGGGAGCTCCTACAATGAGCAGTTCTTC.

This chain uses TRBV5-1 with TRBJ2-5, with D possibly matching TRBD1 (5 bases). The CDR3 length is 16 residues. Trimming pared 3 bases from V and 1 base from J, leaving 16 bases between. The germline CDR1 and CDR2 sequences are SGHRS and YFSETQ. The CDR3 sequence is CASSWQGSGGQETQYF. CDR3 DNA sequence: TGCGCCAGCAGCTGGCAGGGATCTGGCGGCCAAGAGACCCAGTACTTC. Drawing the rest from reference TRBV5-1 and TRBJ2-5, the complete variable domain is KAGVTQTPRYLIKTRGQQVTLSCSPISGHRSVSWYQQTPGQGLQFLFEYFSETQRNKGNFPGRFSGRQFSNSRSEMNVSTLELGDSALYLCASSWQGSGGQETQYFGPGTRLLVL.

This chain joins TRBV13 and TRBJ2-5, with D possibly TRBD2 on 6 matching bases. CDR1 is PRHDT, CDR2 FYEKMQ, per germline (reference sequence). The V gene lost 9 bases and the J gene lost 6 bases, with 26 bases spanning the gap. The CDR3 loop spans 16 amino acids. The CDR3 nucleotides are TGTGCCAGGGGTGGGATCCGGGGACTCCTGGTAAAGACCCAGTACTTC. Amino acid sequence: CARGGIRGLLVKTQYF.

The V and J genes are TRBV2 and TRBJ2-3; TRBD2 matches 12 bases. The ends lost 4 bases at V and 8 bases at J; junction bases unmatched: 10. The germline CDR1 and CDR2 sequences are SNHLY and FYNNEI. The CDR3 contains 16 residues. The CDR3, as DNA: TGTGCCAGCAGTGCGGGACTAGCGGGTGGGGGAGGTACGCAGTATTTT. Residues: CASSAGLAGGGGTQYF. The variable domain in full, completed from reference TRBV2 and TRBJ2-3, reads EPEVTQTPSHQVTQMGQEVILRCVPISNHLYFYWYRQILGQKVEFLVSFYNNEISEKSEIFDDQFSVERPDGSNFTLKIRSTKLEDSAMYFCASSAGLAGGGGTQYFGPGTRLTVL.

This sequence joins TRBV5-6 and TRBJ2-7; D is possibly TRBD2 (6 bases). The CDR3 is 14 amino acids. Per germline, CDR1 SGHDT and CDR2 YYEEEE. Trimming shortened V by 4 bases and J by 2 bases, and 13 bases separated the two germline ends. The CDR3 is CASSAAGLAYEQYF. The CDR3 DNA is TGTGCCAGCAGCGCGGCGGGACTGGCCTACGAGCAGTACTTC.

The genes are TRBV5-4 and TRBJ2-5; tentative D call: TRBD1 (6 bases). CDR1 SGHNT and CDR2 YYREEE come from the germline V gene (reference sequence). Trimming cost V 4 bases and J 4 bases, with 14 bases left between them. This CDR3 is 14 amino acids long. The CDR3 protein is CASSSRGRGETQYF. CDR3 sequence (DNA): TGTGCCAGCAGCAGCCGCGGCAGGGGAGAGACCCAGTACTTC. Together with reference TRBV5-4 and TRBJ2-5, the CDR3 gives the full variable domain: ETGVTQSPTHLIKTRGQQVTLRCSSQSGHNTVSWYQQALGQGPQFIFQYYREEENGRGNFPPRFSGLQFPNYSSELNVNALELDDSALYLCASSSRGRGETQYFGPGTRLLVL.

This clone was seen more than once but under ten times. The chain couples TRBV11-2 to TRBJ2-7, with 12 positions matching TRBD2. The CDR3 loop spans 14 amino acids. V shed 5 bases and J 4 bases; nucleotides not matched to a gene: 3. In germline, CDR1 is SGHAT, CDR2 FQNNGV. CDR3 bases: TGTGCCAGCAGCCCGACTAGCGGGAGATACGAGCAGTACTTC. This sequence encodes CASSPTSGRYEQYF.

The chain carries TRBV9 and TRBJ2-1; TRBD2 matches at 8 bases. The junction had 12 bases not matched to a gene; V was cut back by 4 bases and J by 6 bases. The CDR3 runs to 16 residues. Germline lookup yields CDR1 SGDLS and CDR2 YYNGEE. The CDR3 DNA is TGTGCCAGCAGCAGTCGGGGGGGCGACGGGGGCAATGAGCAGTTCTTC. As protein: CASSSRGGDGGNEQFF.

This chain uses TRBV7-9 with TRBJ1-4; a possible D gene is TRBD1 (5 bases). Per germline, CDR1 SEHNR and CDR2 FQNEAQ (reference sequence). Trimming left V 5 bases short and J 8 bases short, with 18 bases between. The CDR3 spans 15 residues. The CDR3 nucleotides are TGTGCCAGCAGCCAACGGAGGGGTCGAGGAGAAAAACTGTTTTTT. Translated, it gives CASSQRRGRGEKLFF. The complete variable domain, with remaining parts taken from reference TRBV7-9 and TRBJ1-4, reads DTGVSQNPRHKITKRGQNVTFRCDPISEHNRLYWYRQTLGQGPEFLTYFQNEAQLEKSRLLSDRFSAERPKGSFSTLEIQRTEQGDSAMYLCASSQRRGRGEKLFFGSGTQLSVL.